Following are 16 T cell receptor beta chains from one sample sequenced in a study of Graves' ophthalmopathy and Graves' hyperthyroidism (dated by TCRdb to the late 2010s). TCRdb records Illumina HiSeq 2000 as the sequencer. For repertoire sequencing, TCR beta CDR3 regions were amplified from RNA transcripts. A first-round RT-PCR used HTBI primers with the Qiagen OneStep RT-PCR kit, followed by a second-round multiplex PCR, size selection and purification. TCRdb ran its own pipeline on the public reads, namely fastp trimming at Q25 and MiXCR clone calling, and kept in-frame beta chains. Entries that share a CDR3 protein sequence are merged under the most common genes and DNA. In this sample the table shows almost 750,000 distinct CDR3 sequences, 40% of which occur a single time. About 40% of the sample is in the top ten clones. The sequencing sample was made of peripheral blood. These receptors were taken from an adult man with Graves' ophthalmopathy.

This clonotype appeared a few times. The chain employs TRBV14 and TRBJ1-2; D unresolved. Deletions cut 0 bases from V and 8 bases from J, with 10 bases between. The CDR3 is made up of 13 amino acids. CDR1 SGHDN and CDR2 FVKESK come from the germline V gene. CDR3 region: CASSQDEGGGYTF. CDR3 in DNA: TGTGCCAGCAGCCAAGATGAGGGTGGCGGCTACACCTTC.

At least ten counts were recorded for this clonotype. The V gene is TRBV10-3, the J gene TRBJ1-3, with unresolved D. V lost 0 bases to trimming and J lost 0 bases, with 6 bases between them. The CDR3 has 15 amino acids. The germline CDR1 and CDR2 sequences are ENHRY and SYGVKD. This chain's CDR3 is CAISESFGSGNTIYF. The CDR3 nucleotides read TGTGCCATCAGTGAGTCGTTCGGCTCTGGAAACACCATATATTTT.

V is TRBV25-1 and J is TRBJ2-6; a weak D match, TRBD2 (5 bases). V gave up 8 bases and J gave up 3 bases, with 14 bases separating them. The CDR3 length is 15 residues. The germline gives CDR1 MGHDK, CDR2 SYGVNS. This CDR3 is CASVSEGGGANVLTF. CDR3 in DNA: TGTGCCAGCGTTTCCGAGGGTGGTGGGGCCAACGTCCTGACTTTC.

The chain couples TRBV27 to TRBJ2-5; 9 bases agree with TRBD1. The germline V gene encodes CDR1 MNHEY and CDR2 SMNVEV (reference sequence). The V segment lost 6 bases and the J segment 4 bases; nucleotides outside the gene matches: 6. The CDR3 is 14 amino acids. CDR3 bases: TGTGCCAGCAGATCACCGGGACAGGGAGAGACCCAGTACTTC. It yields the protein CASRSPGQGETQYF.

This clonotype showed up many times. CDR3 amino acids: CASRRGATNEKLFF. In DNA, the CDR3 is TGTGCCAGCAGGAGAGGCGCAACTAATGAAAAACTGTTTTTT. The rearrangement links TRBV2 to TRBJ1-4; no clear D gene. The CDR3 covers 14 residues. V was clipped by 6 bases and J by 0 bases, with 8 bases between them. CDR1 SNHLY and CDR2 FYNNEI come from the germline V gene.

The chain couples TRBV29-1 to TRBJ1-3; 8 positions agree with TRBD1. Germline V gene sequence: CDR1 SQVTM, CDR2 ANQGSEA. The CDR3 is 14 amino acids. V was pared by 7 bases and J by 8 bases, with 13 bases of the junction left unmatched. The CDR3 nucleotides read TGCAGCGCCCAGGGGGCCGACTATGGCTACACCATATATTTT. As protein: CSAQGADYGYTIYF.

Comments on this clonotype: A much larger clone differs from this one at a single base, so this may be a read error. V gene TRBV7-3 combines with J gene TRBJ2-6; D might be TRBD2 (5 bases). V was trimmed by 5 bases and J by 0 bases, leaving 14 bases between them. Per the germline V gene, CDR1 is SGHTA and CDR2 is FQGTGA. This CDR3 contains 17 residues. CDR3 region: CASSPSRGNSGANVLTF. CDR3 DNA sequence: TGTGCCAGCAGCCCAAGCCGGGGTAACTCTGGGGCCAACGTCCTGACTTTC.

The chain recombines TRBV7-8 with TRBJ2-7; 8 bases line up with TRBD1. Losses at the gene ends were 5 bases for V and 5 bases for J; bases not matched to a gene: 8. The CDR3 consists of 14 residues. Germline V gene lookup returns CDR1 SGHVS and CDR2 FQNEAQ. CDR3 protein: CASSHPQGANEQYF. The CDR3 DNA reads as TGTGCCAGCAGCCACCCCCAGGGGGCTAACGAGCAGTACTTC. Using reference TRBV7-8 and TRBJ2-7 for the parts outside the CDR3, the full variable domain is GAGVSQSPRYKVAKRGQDVALRCDPISGHVSLFWYQQALGQGPEFLTYFQNEAQLDKSGLPSDRFFAERPEGSVSTLKIQRTQQEDSAVYLCASSHPQGANEQYFGPGTRLTVT.

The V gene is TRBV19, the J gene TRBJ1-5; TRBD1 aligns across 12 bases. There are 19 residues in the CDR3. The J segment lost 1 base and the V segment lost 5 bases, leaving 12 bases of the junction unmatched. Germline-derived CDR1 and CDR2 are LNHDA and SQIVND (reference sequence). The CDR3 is CASSVGTGQGARSNQPQHF. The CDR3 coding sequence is TGTGCCAGTAGTGTAGGTACGGGACAGGGGGCGAGGAGCAATCAGCCCCAGCATTTT.

DNA of the CDR3: TGTGCCGGCAGTTACTCGGTGGGGGGCTACACCTTC. Its translation: CAGSYSVGGYTF. The V gene is TRBV10-3, the J gene TRBJ1-2, with D uncertain. The CDR3 is 12 amino acids. V was trimmed by 11 bases and J by 8 bases, leaving 18 bases between them. Germline V gene lookup returns CDR1 ENHRY and CDR2 SYGVKD.

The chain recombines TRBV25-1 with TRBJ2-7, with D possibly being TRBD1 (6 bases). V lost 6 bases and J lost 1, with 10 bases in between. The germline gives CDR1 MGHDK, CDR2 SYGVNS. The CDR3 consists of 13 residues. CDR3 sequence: CASRGAGSYEQYF. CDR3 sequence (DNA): TGTGCCAGCAGGGGGGCAGGGTCCTACGAGCAGTACTTC.

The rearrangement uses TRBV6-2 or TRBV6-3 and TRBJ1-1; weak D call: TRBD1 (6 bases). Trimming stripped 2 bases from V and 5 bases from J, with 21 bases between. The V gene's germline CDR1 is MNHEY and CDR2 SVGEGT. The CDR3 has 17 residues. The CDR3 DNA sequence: TGTGCCAGCAGTTACGTGTCAGGGGACATTCGCCGAACTGAAGCTTTCTTT. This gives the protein CASSYVSGDIRRTEAFF.

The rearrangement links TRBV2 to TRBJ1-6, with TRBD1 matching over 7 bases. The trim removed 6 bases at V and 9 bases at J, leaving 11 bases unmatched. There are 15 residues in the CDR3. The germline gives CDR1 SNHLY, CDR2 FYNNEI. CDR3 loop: CASRRNDREGSPLHF. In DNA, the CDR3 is TGTGCCAGCAGGCGAAACGACAGGGAGGGTTCACCCCTCCACTTT.

This CDR3 reads CASRSSGTGGRGYTF. The CDR3 DNA reads TGTGCCAGCAGGTCCTCCGGGACAGGGGGCCGTGGCTACACCTTC. This chain joins TRBV7-9 and TRBJ1-2, with TRBD1 matching 12 bases. The germline CDR1 and CDR2 sequences are SEHNR and FQNEAQ (reference sequence). With V trimmed by 6 bases and J by 7 bases, 9 bases remained unmatched. The CDR3 length is 15 residues.

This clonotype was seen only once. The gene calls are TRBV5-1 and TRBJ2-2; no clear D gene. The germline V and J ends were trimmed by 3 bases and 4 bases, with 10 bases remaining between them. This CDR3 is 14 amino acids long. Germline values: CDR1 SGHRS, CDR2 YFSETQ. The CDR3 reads CASSWGSGTGELFF. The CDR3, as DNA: TGCGCCAGCAGCTGGGGTTCTGGCACCGGGGAGCTGTTTTTT.

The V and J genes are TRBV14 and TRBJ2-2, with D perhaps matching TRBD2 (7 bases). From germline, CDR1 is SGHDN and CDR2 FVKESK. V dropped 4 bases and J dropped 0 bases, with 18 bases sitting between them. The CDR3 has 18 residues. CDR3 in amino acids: CASSPYGGGAPNTGELFF. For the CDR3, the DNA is TGTGCCAGCAGCCCCTATGGGGGGGGGGCTCCGAACACCGGGGAGCTGTTTTTT.